This TCR beta chain was sequenced in a study of T-cell reconstitution after alpha-beta-depleted transplantation in children. This clonotype showed up many times. Germline V lookup: CDR1 SGHRS, CDR2 YFSETQ. J gave up 4 bases and V 3 bases, and 6 bases lay outside the gene matches. The CDR3 covers 14 residues. A library of TCRbeta sequences, prepared with unique molecular identifiers, was generated. TCRdb re-called the PCR reads with MiXCR, one entry per CDR3 protein. In the table there are hundreds of thousands of distinct CDR3 sequences, approximately 14% of which are singletons. This TCR came from a girl aged 2 to 9 with congenital amegakaryocytic thrombocytopenia, due to receive a stem cell transplant. V is TRBV5-1 and J is TRBJ1-1; 7 bases are a match to TRBD1. The specimen comprised PBMCs, sampled before TCRalphabeta/CD19-depleted stem cell transplant. The CDR3 bases are TGCGCCAGCAGCTCGACAGGGATTAGCACTGAAGCTTTCTTT. Translation gives CASSSTGISTEAFF.